Listed below are T cell receptor beta chains from one sample, sequenced in a study of CD8 T cells in ankylosing spondylitis. TCRdb redid the calling of the 5' RACE reads with MiXCR, one entry per CDR3 protein. The sample has some 840,000 distinct CDR3 sequences, approximately 12% seen once. Source material: blood, either unsorted or a sorted T cell fraction (not recorded which). The receptors derive from a male donor with ankylosing spondylitis. CDR3s include the opening cysteine and the closing phenylalanine or tryptophan. The order of the fields is V gene, D gene, J gene, clone size, CDR3 DNA, CDR3 protein. D genes are given only for firm matches. Expanded clones are given a class, and other clones once, few, many or no size at all.

TRBV10-3,NA,TRBJ1-2,NA,TGTGCCATCAGTGAGCTACGGGGGAACTATGGCTACACCTTC,CAISELRGNYGYTF
TRBV9,NA,TRBJ2-2,few,TGTGCCAGCAGCGTTAGGGGATCTCGTAGCACCGGGGAGCTGTTTTTT,CASSVRGSRSTGELFF
TRBV5-1,NA,TRBJ1-2,few,TGCGCCAGCAGCTTGCCCTCGGGGAACAGTGGAGGCTACACCTTC,CASSLPSGNSGGYTF
TRBV6-1,NA,TRBJ2-5,NA,TGTGCCAGCGTCCGCGGGATGGGAGAGACCCAGTACTTC,CASVRGMGETQYF
TRBV7-2,TRBD1,TRBJ1-2,many,TGTGCCAGCAGCTTCCTTCCTGACAGGGTGGATGGCTACACCTTC,CASSFLPDRVDGYTF
TRBV29-1,TRBD1,TRBJ1-1,few,TGCAGCGCCCCGCCCAGGGGGCCGCCCGAAGCTTTCTTT,CSAPPRGPPEAFF
TRBV7-2,TRBD1,TRBJ1-5,few,TGTGCCAGCAGTAGACAGGGCTATCAGCCCCAGCATTTT,CASSRQGYQPQHF
TRBV6-5,NA,TRBJ2-7,NA,TGTGCCAGCAGTTCCCACCTGGGGAACGAGCAGTACTTC,CASSSHLGNEQYF
TRBV7-2,NA,TRBJ2-7,few,TGTGCCAGCAGCCAAGGCCTAGCCAAAGCCTACGAGCAGTACTTC,CASSQGLAKAYEQYF
TRBV5-1,TRBD2,TRBJ2-5,NA,TGCGCCAGCAGTTGGGGAGGGACTGTGGGAGAGACCCAGTACTTC,CASSWGGTVGETQYF
TRBV27,NA,TRBJ2-1,few,TGTGCCAGCAGTTTCTTGAGGACAGTCACCTACAATGAGCAGTTCTTC,CASSFLRTVTYNEQFF
TRBV7-3,NA,TRBJ1-6,NA,TGTGCCAGCAGCTTAACGGGTTTTCAGTCACCCCTCCACTTT,CASSLTGFQSPLHF
TRBV18,NA,TRBJ1-4,NA,TGTGCCAGCTCACCACGTACCAGGGCACCTAATGAAAAACTGTTTTTT,CASSPRTRAPNEKLFF
TRBV4-1,TRBD1,TRBJ2-1,many,TGCGCCAGCAGCCTAAGACAGGGGCACAATGAGCAGTTCTTC,CASSLRQGHNEQFF
TRBV9,TRBD1,TRBJ2-1,NA,TGTGCCAGCAGCCTTCGGGGACAGTTACTCTACAATGAGCAGTTCTTC,CASSLRGQLLYNEQFF
TRBV20-1,NA,TRBJ1-2,many,TGCAGTGCTAGTGACGGGGAGGGAGGCTACACCTTC,CSASDGEGGYTF
TRBV27,NA,TRBJ2-1,NA,TGTGCCAGCAGTTTATCAGGTCCTAGAGAACACAATGAGCAGTTCTTC,CASSLSGPREHNEQFF
TRBV11-2,NA,TRBJ1-5,NA,TGTGCCAGCAGCTCATACGGGGGGTTAATCTATTCTAGCAATCAGCCCCAGCATTTT,CASSSYGGLIYSSNQPQHF
TRBV5-1,TRBD2,TRBJ2-1,few,TGCGCCAGCAGCACACGGACTAGCGGGGGGTTGTTCTTC,CASSTRTSGGLFF
TRBV5-1,TRBD2,TRBJ2-3,few,TGCGCCAGCAGCTTGGCACCGGGACTACTAAGCACAGATACGCAGTATTTT,CASSLAPGLLSTDTQYF
TRBV20-1,TRBD2,TRBJ2-3,few,TGCAGTGTACCCACCTGGGGGAGCGGGGCAGATACGCAGTATTTT,CSVPTWGSGADTQYF
TRBV21-1,NA,TRBJ2-5,few,TGTGCCAGCAGCCAATCGAGGACAGGGCCCCGGGAGACCCAGTACTTC,CASSQSRTGPRETQYF
TRBV4-1,NA,TRBJ2-7,NA,TGCGCCAGCAGCCAACCGGGACCGGCCCCCTACGAGCAGTACTTC,CASSQPGPAPYEQYF
TRBV10-2,TRBD1,TRBJ1-2,NA,TGCGCCAGCAGGGCACAGGGGGTTGACTATGGCTACACCTTC,CASRAQGVDYGYTF
TRBV4-2,NA,TRBJ1-2,few,TGTGCCAGCAGCCAAAAGATTGGGACCCGTGGCTATGGCTACACCTTC,CASSQKIGTRGYGYTF
TRBV20-1,TRBD1,TRBJ2-5,many,TGCAGTGCTCCCCGGGACAGGAACCAAGAGACCCAGTACTTC,CSAPRDRNQETQYF
TRBV20-1,TRBD2,TRBJ2-1,few,TGCAGTGCTAGAGGACTAGCGGGGACCAATGAGCAGTTCTTC,CSARGLAGTNEQFF
TRBV30,NA,TRBJ2-1,many,TGTGCCTGGAGTAGGGGGTCGGCAGTTTACAATGAGCAGTTCTTC,CAWSRGSAVYNEQFF
TRBV12-3/TRBV12-4,NA,TRBJ2-7,NA,TGTGCCAGCAAAAACAGGCCATCCTACGAGCAGTACTTC,CASKNRPSYEQYF
TRBV12-3/TRBV12-4,NA,TRBJ1-1,NA,TGTGCCAGCAGCACGACAGAGAACACTGAAGCTTTCTTT,CASSTTENTEAFF
TRBV18,NA,TRBJ2-7,few,TGTGCCAGCTCCCTACTTGACAGAACCTACGAGCAGTACTTC,CASSLLDRTYEQYF
TRBV7-2,TRBD2,TRBJ2-7,few,TGTGCCAGCAGCTTTCGACTAGCGGGAGAGTACGAGCAGTACTTC,CASSFRLAGEYEQYF
TRBV12-3/TRBV12-4,TRBD1,TRBJ1-1,few,TGTGCCAGCAGTTTGTTGCCGGGACAGCTTGAAGCTTTCTTT,CASSLLPGQLEAFF
TRBV10-3,TRBD2,TRBJ2-1,many,TGTGCCATCAGAACTAGCGGGGGCGAGCAGTTCTTC,CAIRTSGGEQFF
TRBV6-5,NA,TRBJ2-5,NA,TGTGCCAGCAGTTACCGCGACGCTGCAGAGACCCAGTACTTC,CASSYRDAAETQYF
TRBV5-1,TRBD2,TRBJ2-3,NA,TGCGCCAGCAGCTTGGGGCGAGCGGGGGGACACGATACGCAGTATTTT,CASSLGRAGGHDTQYF
TRBV28,NA,TRBJ2-3,few,TGTGCCAGCAGGCGCTGGAGCACAGATACGCAGTATTTT,CASRRWSTDTQYF
TRBV12-3/TRBV12-4,NA,TRBJ1-6,few,TGTGCCAGCAGCCCCTCGTCACCGGATAATTCACCCCTCCACTTT,CASSPSSPDNSPLHF
TRBV20-1,NA,TRBJ2-7,few,TGCAGTGCCAGAAAGGAGTTGCCTTCCTACGAGCAGTACTTC,CSARKELPSYEQYF